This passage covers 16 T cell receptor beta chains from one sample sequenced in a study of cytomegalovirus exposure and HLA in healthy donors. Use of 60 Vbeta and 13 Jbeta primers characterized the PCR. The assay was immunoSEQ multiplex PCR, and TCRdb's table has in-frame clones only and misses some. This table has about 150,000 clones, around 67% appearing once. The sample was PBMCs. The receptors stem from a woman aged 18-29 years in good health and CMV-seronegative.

This chain's CDR3 is CASSLDQDGRSGTDTQYF. The CDR3 nucleotides are TGTGCCAGCAGCTTAGATCAGGACGGGAGAAGTGGCACAGATACGCAGTATTTT. The chain has TRBV11-3 and TRBJ2-3, with TRBD2 as a possible D gene (6 bases). Germline V CDR1 and CDR2: SGHNT, YENEEA. CDR3 size: 18 residues. V was shortened by 0 bases and J by 1 base, with 17 bases between the two germline ends. The full variable domain, rest sourced from reference TRBV11-3 and TRBJ2-3, is EAGVVQSPRYKIIEKKQPVAFWCNPISGHNTLYWYLQNLGQGPELLIRYENEEAVDDSQLPKDRFSAERLKGVDSTLKIQPAELGDSAVYLCASSLDQDGRSGTDTQYFGPGTRLTVL.

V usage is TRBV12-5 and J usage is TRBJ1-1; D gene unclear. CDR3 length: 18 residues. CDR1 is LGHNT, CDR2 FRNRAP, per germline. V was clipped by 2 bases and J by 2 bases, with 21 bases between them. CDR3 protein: CASGLSSFGEDSNTEAFF. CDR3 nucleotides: TGTGCTAGTGGTTTGTCGAGCTTCGGGGAGGACTCTAACACTGAAGCTTTCTTT. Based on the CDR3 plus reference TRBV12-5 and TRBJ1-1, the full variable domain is DARVTQTPRHKVTEMGQEVTMRCQPILGHNTVFWYRQTMMQGLELLAYFRNRAPLDDSGMPKDRFSAEMPDATLATLKIQPSEPRDSAVYFCASGLSSFGEDSNTEAFFGQGTRLTVV.

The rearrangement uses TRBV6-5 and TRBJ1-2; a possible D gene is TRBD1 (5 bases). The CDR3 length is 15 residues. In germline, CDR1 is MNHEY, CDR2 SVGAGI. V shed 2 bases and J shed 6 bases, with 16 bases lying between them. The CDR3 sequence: CASSYDAGKWNGYTF. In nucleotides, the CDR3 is TGTGCCAGCAGTTACGACGCAGGGAAGTGGAATGGCTACACCTTC.

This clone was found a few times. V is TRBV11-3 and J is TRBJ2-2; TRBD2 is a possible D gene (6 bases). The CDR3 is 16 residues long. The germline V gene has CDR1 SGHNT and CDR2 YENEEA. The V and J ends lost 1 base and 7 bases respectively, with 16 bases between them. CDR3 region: CASSLAAGIFGGELFF. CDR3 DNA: TGTGCCAGCAGCTTAGCAGCGGGCATTTTCGGCGGGGAGCTGTTTTTT.

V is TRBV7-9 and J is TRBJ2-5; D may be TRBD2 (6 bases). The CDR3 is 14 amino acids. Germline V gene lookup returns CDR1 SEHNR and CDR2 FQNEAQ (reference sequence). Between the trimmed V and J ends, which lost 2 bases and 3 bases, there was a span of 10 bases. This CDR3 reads CASSLLAGKETQYF. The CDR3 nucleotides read TGTGCCAGCAGCTTACTGGCGGGGAAAGAGACCCAGTACTTC.

The CDR3 DNA sequence: TGTGCCAGCAGCTACGGGTTTACTCCCACCTACGAGCAGTACTTC. Translation: CASSYGFTPTYEQYF. This chain connects TRBV7-3 to TRBJ2-7; D uncertain. This CDR3 comprises 15 residues. Germline assignment: CDR1 SGHTA and CDR2 FQGTGA. The germline V and J ends were trimmed by 4 bases and 2 bases, with 15 bases remaining between them. Variable domain in full (rest from reference TRBV7-3 and TRBJ2-7): GAGVSQTPSNKVTEKGKYVELRCDPISGHTALYWYRQSLGQGPEFLIYFQGTGAADDSGLPNDRFFAVRPEGSVSTLKIQRTERGDSAVYLCASSYGFTPTYEQYFGPGTRLTVT.

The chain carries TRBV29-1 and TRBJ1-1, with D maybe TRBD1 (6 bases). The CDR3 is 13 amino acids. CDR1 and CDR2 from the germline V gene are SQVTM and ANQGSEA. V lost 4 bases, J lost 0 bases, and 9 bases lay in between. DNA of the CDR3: TGCAGCGTTGCCACAGGGTTGAACACTGAAGCTTTCTTT. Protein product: CSVATGLNTEAFF.

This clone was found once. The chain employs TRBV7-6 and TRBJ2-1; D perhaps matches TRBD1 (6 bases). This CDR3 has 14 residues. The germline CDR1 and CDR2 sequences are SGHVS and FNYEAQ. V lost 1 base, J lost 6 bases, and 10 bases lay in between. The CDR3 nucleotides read TGTGCCAGCAGCTTAGAGGACAGTTTCAATGAGCAGTTCTTC. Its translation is CASSLEDSFNEQFF.

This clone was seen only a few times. Here the CDR3 reads CASVLEAGGGYNEQFF. CDR3 bases: TGTGCCAGCGTTCTGGAGGCGGGAGGGGGCTACAATGAGCAGTTCTTC. This sequence joins TRBV2 and TRBJ2-1; the match to TRBD2 covers 9 bases. Looked up from germline, CDR1 is SNHLY and CDR2 is FYNNEI. V shed 8 bases, J shed 3 bases, and the junction held 11 bases outside the gene matches. The CDR3 has 16 residues. The complete variable domain, with remaining parts taken from reference TRBV2 and TRBJ2-1, reads EPEVTQTPSHQVTQMGQEVILRCVPISNHLYFYWYRQILGQKVEFLVSFYNNEISEKSEIFDDQFSVERPDGSNFTLKIRSTKLEDSAMYFCASVLEAGGGYNEQFFGPGTRLTVL.

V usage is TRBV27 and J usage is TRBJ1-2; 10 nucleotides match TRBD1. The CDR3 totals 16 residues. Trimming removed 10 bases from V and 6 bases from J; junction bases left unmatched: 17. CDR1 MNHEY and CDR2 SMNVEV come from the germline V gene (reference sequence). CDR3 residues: CATARQGAMRSDGYTF. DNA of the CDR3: TGTGCCACCGCAAGACAGGGGGCGATGAGGTCGGATGGCTACACCTTC.

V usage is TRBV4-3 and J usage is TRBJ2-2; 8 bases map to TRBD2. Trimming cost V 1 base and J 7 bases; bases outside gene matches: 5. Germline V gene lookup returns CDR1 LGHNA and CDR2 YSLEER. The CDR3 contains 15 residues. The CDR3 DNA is TGCGCCAGCAGCCAAGTAACTAGCGGACGCGGGGAGCTGTTTTTT. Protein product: CASSQVTSGRGELFF.

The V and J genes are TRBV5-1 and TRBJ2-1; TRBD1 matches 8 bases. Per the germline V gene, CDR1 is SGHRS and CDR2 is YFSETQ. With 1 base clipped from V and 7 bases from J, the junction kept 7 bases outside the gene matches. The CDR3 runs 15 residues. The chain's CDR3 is CASSLRQGASNEQFF. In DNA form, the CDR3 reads TGCGCCAGCAGCTTGCGGCAGGGGGCATCAAATGAGCAGTTCTTC.

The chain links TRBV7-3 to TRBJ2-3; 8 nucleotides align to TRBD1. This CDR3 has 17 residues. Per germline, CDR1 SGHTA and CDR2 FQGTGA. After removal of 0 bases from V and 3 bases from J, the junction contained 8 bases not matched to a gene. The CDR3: CASSLTPRTGLTDTQYF. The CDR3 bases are TGTGCCAGCAGCTTAACGCCCAGGACAGGGTTGACAGATACGCAGTATTTT.

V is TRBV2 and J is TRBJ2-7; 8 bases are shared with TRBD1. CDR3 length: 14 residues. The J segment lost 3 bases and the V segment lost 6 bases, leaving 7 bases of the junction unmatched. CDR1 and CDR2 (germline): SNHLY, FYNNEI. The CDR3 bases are TGTGCCAGCAGCTCCGGGACAGGCCTCTACGAGCAGTACGTC. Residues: CASSSGTGLYEQYV.

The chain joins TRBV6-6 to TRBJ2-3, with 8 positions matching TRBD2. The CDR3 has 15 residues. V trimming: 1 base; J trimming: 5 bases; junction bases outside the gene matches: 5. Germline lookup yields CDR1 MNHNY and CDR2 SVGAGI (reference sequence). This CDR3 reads CASSYWRGAGDTQYF. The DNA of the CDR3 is TGTGCCAGCAGTTACTGGCGGGGGGCCGGAGATACGCAGTATTTT.

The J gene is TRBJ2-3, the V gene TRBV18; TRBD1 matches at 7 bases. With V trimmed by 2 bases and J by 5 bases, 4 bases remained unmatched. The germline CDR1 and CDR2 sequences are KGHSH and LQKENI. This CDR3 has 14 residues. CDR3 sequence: CASSPDRAGDTQYF. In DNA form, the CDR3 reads TGTGCCAGCTCACCAGACAGGGCGGGAGATACGCAGTATTTT.